These 21 T cell receptor beta chains were sequenced from one sample in a study of CD8 T cells in Susac syndrome. Random hexamers served to reverse transcribe about 0.45 to 1 ug RNA. TCRdb redid the calling of the immunoSEQ multiplex PCR reads with MiXCR, one entry per CDR3 protein. The table records some 77,000 distinct CDR3 sequences, 93% of them present only once. Sequencing was done on a sample of CD4+ T cells from PBMCs. Receptor source: a human donor with Susac syndrome.

J is TRBJ2-5 and V is TRBV6-2 or TRBV6-3, with a tentative D call TRBD2 (7 bases). CDR1 and CDR2 (germline): MNHEY, SVGEGT. The CDR3 has 16 residues. Trimming shortened V by 3 bases and J by 4 bases, and 18 bases separated the two germline ends. The CDR3 sequence: CASSYMGGAGGETQYF. In DNA, the CDR3 is TGTGCCAGCAGTTATATGGGGGGGGCCGGGGGAGAGACCCAGTACTTC.

This chain uses TRBV3-1 with TRBJ1-2; no clear D gene. This CDR3 has 13 residues. Trimming removed 4 bases at V and 2 bases at J, with 8 bases between. The germline V gene encodes CDR1 LGHDT and CDR2 YNNKEL (reference sequence). The CDR3 DNA reads TGTGCCAGCAGCCGAACGGACAACTATGGCTACACCTTC. Its protein is CASSRTDNYGYTF. The variable domain in full, with the rest retrieved from reference TRBV3-1 and TRBJ1-2, is DTAVSQTPKYLVTQMGNDKSIKCEQNLGHDTMYWYKQDSKKFLKIMFSYNNKELIINETVPNRFSPKSPDKAHLNLHINSLELGDSAVYFCASSRTDNYGYTFGSGTRLTVV.

The V call is TRBV5-4, the J call TRBJ2-5, with D unresolved. Trimming pared 5 bases from V and 2 bases from J, leaving 13 bases between. CDR1 is SGHNT and CDR2 is YYREEE in the germline V gene (reference sequence). The CDR3 runs 14 residues. The CDR3 here is CASSRDIGQETQYF. CDR3 sequence (DNA): TGTGCCAGCAGTAGAGATATAGGGCAAGAGACCCAGTACTTC.

This rearrangement joins TRBV5-1 to TRBJ2-5, with D tentatively TRBD1 (5 bases). The germline CDR1 and CDR2 sequences are SGHRS and YFSETQ. Trimming shortened V by 5 bases and J by 1 base, and 9 bases separated the two germline ends. The CDR3 length is 13 residues. In DNA, the CDR3 is TGCGCCAGCAGTACAGGAGCCCAAGAGACCCAGTACTTC. Translation: CASSTGAQETQYF.

The chain employs TRBV7-9 and TRBJ2-5, with 8 bases identical to TRBD2. Germline V gene lookup returns CDR1 SEHNR and CDR2 FQNEAQ (reference sequence). With V trimmed by 2 bases and J by 1 base, 3 bases remained unmatched. The CDR3 is 15 amino acids. CDR3 amino acids: CASSLTGLVQETQYF. CDR3 in DNA: TGTGCCAGCAGCTTAACGGGACTAGTCCAAGAGACCCAGTACTTC. The full variable domain, its missing parts supplied by reference TRBV7-9 and TRBJ2-5, is DTGVSQNPRHKITKRGQNVTFRCDPISEHNRLYWYRQTLGQGPEFLTYFQNEAQLEKSRLLSDRFSAERPKGSFSTLEIQRTEQGDSAMYLCASSLTGLVQETQYFGPGTRLLVL.

The V call is TRBV19, the J call TRBJ2-1, with D possibly TRBD2 on 6 matching bases. The CDR3 covers 10 residues. CDR1 and CDR2 (germline): LNHDA, SQIVND (reference sequence). V was clipped by 11 bases and J by 8 bases, with 10 bases between them. The chain's CDR3 is CAAGIDEQFF. The CDR3 coding sequence is TGTGCCGCGGGGATCGATGAGCAGTTCTTC.

With regard to this clonotype: One junction end disagrees with the germline gene, perhaps due to a read error. J is TRBJ2-2 and V is TRBV2; 8 nucleotides match TRBD1. CDR1 is SNHLY and CDR2 is FYNNEI in the germline V gene. The CDR3 loop spans 16 amino acids. In DNA form, the CDR3 reads TGTGCCAGCACTGAATTCGGACAGGGGAACACCGGGGAGCTGTTTTTT. As protein: CASTEFGQGNTGELFF.

The chain links TRBV7-2 to TRBJ2-2; no definite D call. CDR1 SGHTA and CDR2 FQGNSA come from the germline V gene. The CDR3 contains 13 residues. The V end lost 4 bases, the J end lost 4 bases, and 7 bases lay between the germline ends. The CDR3 sequence: CASSSPPTGELFF. The CDR3, as DNA: TGTGCCAGCAGCTCCCCTCCCACCGGGGAGCTGTTTTTT.

The rearrangement joins TRBV3-1 to TRBJ2-5; D unclear. This CDR3 region has 16 residues. Germline-derived CDR1 and CDR2 are LGHDT and YNNKEL (reference sequence). Deletions cut 1 base from V and 4 bases from J, with 16 bases between. The CDR3 sequence is CASSQAINSTTETQYF. CDR3 bases: TGTGCCAGCAGCCAAGCTATAAATAGCACCACAGAGACCCAGTACTTC.

A single count supports this clonotype. The chain employs TRBV20-1 and TRBJ2-7; 9 positions agree with TRBD1. The CDR3 extends over 15 amino acids. After removal of 1 base from V and 1 base from J, the junction contained 5 bases not matched to a gene. CDR1 DFQATT and CDR2 SNEGSKA come from the germline V gene (reference sequence). CDR3 in DNA: TGCAGTGCTAGAGCCCCGGACAGGGGTTCCTACGAGCAGTACTTC. It translates to CSARAPDRGSYEQYF.

The chain links TRBV6-2 or TRBV6-3 to TRBJ2-6; D ambiguous. Trimming removed 4 bases from V and 0 bases from J, with 16 bases in between. The length of the CDR3 is 18 residues. Per the germline V gene, CDR1 is MNHEY and CDR2 is SVGEGT. In nucleotides, the CDR3 is TGTGCCAGCAGTTTTGGACGGATGGGTAGCTCTGGGGCCAACGTCCTGACTTTC. Translated: CASSFGRMGSSGANVLTF.

The genes are TRBV19 and TRBJ2-5; the D gene is possibly TRBD1 (5 bases). There are 14 residues in the CDR3. V dropped 5 bases and J dropped 2 bases, with 12 bases sitting between them. Germline CDR1 reads LNHDA; CDR2 reads SQIVND (reference sequence). The CDR3 sequence: CASSASRQQETQYF. In DNA, the CDR3 is TGTGCCAGTAGTGCCTCCCGACAGCAAGAGACCCAGTACTTC.

The V call is TRBV7-2, the J call TRBJ1-1; maybe TRBD1 (6 bases). This CDR3 comprises 16 residues. V was shortened by 5 bases and J by 7 bases, with 23 bases between the two germline ends. Looked up from germline, CDR1 is SGHTA and CDR2 is FQGNSA. CDR3 residues: CASSPQVGGTRSEAFF. CDR3 coding DNA: TGTGCCAGCAGCCCCCAGGTAGGGGGAACCCGCAGTGAAGCTTTCTTT.

This clonotype is a singleton in its sample. The chain employs TRBV3-1 and TRBJ2-7; TRBD2 might be the D (5 bases). The CDR3 runs to 11 residues. Germline V lookup: CDR1 LGHDT, CDR2 YNNKEL (reference sequence). The germline V and J ends were trimmed by 1 base and 7 bases, with 5 bases remaining between them. The CDR3 is CASSQAGEQYF. Here the CDR3 DNA reads TGTGCCAGCAGCCAAGCGGGGGAGCAGTACTTC.

This chain joins TRBV19 and TRBJ1-5; 9 bases are a match to TRBD1. Per germline, CDR1 LNHDA and CDR2 SQIVND (reference sequence). This CDR3 has 16 residues. V shed 5 bases and J 0 bases; nucleotides not matched to a gene: 5. The CDR3 DNA is TGTGCCAGTAGTCCCTGGACAGGGGATAGCAATCAGCCCCAGCATTTT. It translates to CASSPWTGDSNQPQHF.

The chain combines TRBV20-1 with TRBJ1-4, with 8 bases aligning to TRBD1. The CDR3 length is 14 residues. Germline loops: CDR1 DFQATT, CDR2 SNEGSKA (reference sequence). J was trimmed by 6 bases and V by 0 bases; bases with no gene match: 3. The CDR3, as DNA: TGCAGTGCTAGAGATCAGGGGGCGGATGAAAAACTGTTTTTT. Amino acid sequence: CSARDQGADEKLFF.

The gene calls are TRBV7-2 and TRBJ1-2; D unresolved. Trimming removed 5 bases from V and 2 bases from J, with 6 bases in between. This CDR3 contains 12 residues. The germline V gene has CDR1 SGHTA and CDR2 FQGNSA. The CDR3 region has the DNA TGTGCCAGCAGCCGGGAAAACTATGGCTACACCTTC. Translation: CASSRENYGYTF.

The chain couples TRBV7-2 to TRBJ2-7; D gene uncertain. The CDR3 runs 12 residues. V shed 5 bases and J shed 3 bases, with 8 bases lying between them. Per germline, CDR1 SGHTA and CDR2 FQGNSA. The DNA for the CDR3 is TGTGCCAGCAGCGTAGACCGCTACGAGCAGTACTTC. It encodes CASSVDRYEQYF.

This sequence joins TRBV7-2 and TRBJ2-7; TRBD2 matches 10 bases. The V gene end was trimmed by 3 bases and the J gene end by 2 bases; junction bases not matched to a gene: 4. The CDR3 is 15 amino acids. Germline values: CDR1 SGHTA, CDR2 FQGNSA. The CDR3 nucleotides read TGTGCCAGCAGCTTGGAGCGGGGGGGCGCCTACGAGCAGTACTTC. Its protein product is CASSLERGGAYEQYF.

The rearrangement joins TRBV12-3 or TRBV12-4 to TRBJ2-7; D uncertain. The CDR3 totals 14 residues. V lost 0 bases, J lost 0 bases, and 6 bases lay in between. DNA of the CDR3: TGTGCCAGCAGTTTAGCGCGTGACTCCTACGAGCAGTACTTC. It is translated as CASSLARDSYEQYF.

About this clonotype: One end of the junction varies from germline; a read error may be responsible. The chain uses TRBV12-3 or TRBV12-4 and TRBJ1-1; the D is unclear. The CDR3 length is 13 residues. The CDR3 region has the DNA TGTGCCAGCAGTTCCATCATGAACACTGAACCTTTCTTT. Translated, it gives CASSSIMNTEPFF.